These T cell receptor beta chains were read from a single sample in a study of PD-L1 blockade in urothelial cancer. Generated by immunoSEQ multiplex PCR, the TCRdb table keeps only in-frame clones and is missing some. The sample has approximately 51,000 clones, approximately 83% seen once. The starting material was PBMCs, obtained around atezolizumab (anti-PD-L1) treatment. These receptors all stem from a man in his 60s with urothelial cancer. CDR3s include the opening cysteine and the closing phenylalanine or tryptophan. D genes are given only for firm matches. Clone size, where shown, is once, few, many, or a class for clones that have expanded.

cdr3_nt	cdr3_aa	d_call	clone_size	v_call	j_call
TGCGCCAGCAGCTTGTTCGGGGTAGGAGAGACCCAGTACTTC	CASSLFGVGETQYF	NA	NA	TRBV5-1	TRBJ2-5
TGTGCCAGCAGTGCCGAGAGCACAGATACGCAGTATTTT	CASSAESTDTQYF	NA	once	TRBV6-4	TRBJ2-3
TGCAGCGCTGGTGAGACAGATTTCTACACTGAAGCTTTCTTT	CSAGETDFYTEAFF	NA	NA	TRBV29-1	TRBJ1-1
TGTGCCAGCAGTTTGACTAGCGGGGGGGGTCCCCAGTACTTC	CASSLTSGGGPQYF	TRBD2	NA	TRBV2	TRBJ2-5
TGCAGTGCCCTACGCGGGACAGCGGCTTTCTTT	CSALRGTAAFF	TRBD1	NA	TRBV20-1	TRBJ1-1
TGTGCCAGCAGCTTAGCTCGCAGGGGCGACGAGCAGTACTTC	CASSLARRGDEQYF	NA	NA	TRBV7-9	TRBJ2-7
TGTGCCAGCAGTTGGCGGGGCAATGAGCAGTTCTTC	CASSWRGNEQFF	NA	NA	TRBV6-6	TRBJ2-1
TGCGCCAGCAGCTTGGAAGGACAGTCTCAACAGCCCCAGCATTTT	CASSLEGQSQQPQHF	NA	NA	TRBV5-1	TRBJ1-5
TGTGCCAGCAGTAGGACTAGCGGGAGAACCGGCGGGGAGCTGTTTTTT	CASSRTSGRTGGELFF	TRBD2	NA	TRBV27	TRBJ2-2
TGTGCCAGCAGCGGGGAGAGGGTCAGGACCGGGGAGCTGTTTTTT	CASSGERVRTGELFF	NA	NA	TRBV9	TRBJ2-2
TGTGCCAGCAGTTACTCCCCCGGGACAAGCAATGAAAAACTGTTTTTT	CASSYSPGTSNEKLFF	NA	NA	TRBV6-5	TRBJ1-4
TGTGCCAGCAGCCAAGATATCAACAGGCACTCCTACGAGCAGTACTTC	CASSQDINRHSYEQYF	NA	NA	TRBV4-2	TRBJ2-7
TGTGCCAGCAAAGGGCAGGGGGCCTTAAACACCATATATTTT	CASKGQGALNTIYF	TRBD1	NA	TRBV2	TRBJ1-3
TGCGCCAGCAGACCCACGGTCGAACTAGCGTGGGTTGATGAGCAGTTCTTC	CASRPTVELAWVDEQFF	TRBD2	NA	TRBV5-1	TRBJ2-1
TGTGCCAGCAGTTACCTTATAGGAGCAACTAATGAAAAACTGTTTTTT	CASSYLIGATNEKLFF	NA	NA	TRBV28	TRBJ1-4
TGTGCCAGCAGCTCTCTAGCGGGAGACACAGATACGCAGTATTTT	CASSSLAGDTDTQYF	TRBD2	NA	TRBV5-4	TRBJ2-3
TGTGCCAGCAGCTTACTGGGACTCGGCACTGAAGCTTTCTTT	CASSLLGLGTEAFF	NA	NA	TRBV7-2	TRBJ1-1
TGTGCCAGCAGTGGGACAGGAATCAATGAAGCTTTCTTT	CASSGTGINEAFF	TRBD1	NA	TRBV28	TRBJ1-1
TGTGCCTGGAGTGTCGTGGGGGCAGGGGCGTTTCCCAATCAGCCCCAGCATTTT	CAWSVVGAGAFPNQPQHF	NA	NA	TRBV30	TRBJ1-5
TGTGCCAGCAGTTACTCGATCTTACTGGCCAAAAACATTCAGTACTTC	CASSYSILLAKNIQYF	NA	NA	TRBV6-5	TRBJ2-4
TGTGCCACCACAATCAGGGGGGCCAAAAACATTCAGTACTTC	CATTIRGAKNIQYF	TRBD1	NA	TRBV2	TRBJ2-4
TGTGCCAGCTCACCGAGTGTGGCAGGAAATGAAAAACTGTTTTTT	CASSPSVAGNEKLFF	NA	NA	TRBV18	TRBJ1-4
TGTGCCAGCAGCGTAGGGTTTCTAGCGGAGAGCACAGATACGCAGTATTTT	CASSVGFLAESTDTQYF	TRBD2	NA	TRBV9	TRBJ2-3
TGTGCCAGCAGCCTCAGGGGGCGACTGAACGAAAAACTGTTTTTT	CASSLRGRLNEKLFF	TRBD1	once	TRBV13	TRBJ1-4
TGTGCCAGCAGCTTCTTCCCGACAGAGAACACTGAAGCTTTCTTT	CASSFFPTENTEAFF	NA	NA	TRBV11-2	TRBJ1-1
TGTGCCAGTAGTATAATTGGAGGGGACGCTCGCGAGCAGTACTTC	CASSIIGGDAREQYF	NA	NA	TRBV19	TRBJ2-7
TGTGCCAGCAGCCCCCATCAGGACTCCTACGAGCAGTACTTC	CASSPHQDSYEQYF	NA	NA	TRBV9	TRBJ2-7
TGCGCCAGCAGCTTTGGGACAGGGGTGTCAGATACGCAGTATTTT	CASSFGTGVSDTQYF	TRBD1	NA	TRBV5-1	TRBJ2-3